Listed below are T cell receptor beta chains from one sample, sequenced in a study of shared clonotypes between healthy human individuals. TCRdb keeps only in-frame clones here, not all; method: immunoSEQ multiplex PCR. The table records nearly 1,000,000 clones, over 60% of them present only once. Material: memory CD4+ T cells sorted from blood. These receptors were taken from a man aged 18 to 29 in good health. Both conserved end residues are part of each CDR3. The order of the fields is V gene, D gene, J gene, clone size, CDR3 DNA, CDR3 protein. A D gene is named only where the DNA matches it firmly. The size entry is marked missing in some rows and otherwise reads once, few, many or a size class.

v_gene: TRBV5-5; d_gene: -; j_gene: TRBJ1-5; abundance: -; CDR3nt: TGTGCCAGCAGCTTGGGGCATCCAGGACAGCCCCAGCATTTT; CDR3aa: CASSLGHPGQPQHF
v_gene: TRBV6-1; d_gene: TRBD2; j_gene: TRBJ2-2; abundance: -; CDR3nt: TGTGCCAGCGACATAGCGGGAGTTGGGACCGGGGAGCTGTTTTTT; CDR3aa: CASDIAGVGTGELFF
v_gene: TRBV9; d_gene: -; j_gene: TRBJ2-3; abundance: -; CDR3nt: TGTGCCAGCAGCCCCCGACTAACCACAGATACGCAGTATTTT; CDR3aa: CASSPRLTTDTQYF
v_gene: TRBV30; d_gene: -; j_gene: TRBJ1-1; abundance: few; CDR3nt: TGTGCCTGGAGTATCAGGGTGAACACTGAAGCTTTCTTT; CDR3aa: CAWSIRVNTEAFF
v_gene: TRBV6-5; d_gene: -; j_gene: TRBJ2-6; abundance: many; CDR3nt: TGTGCCAGCAGGCTGGGCGGGACTGGGGCCAACGTCCTGACTTTC; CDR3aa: CASRLGGTGANVLTF
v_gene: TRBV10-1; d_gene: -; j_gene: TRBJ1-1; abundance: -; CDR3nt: TGCGCCAGCAGACAGAGTTTGAACACTGAAGCTTTCTTT; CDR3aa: CASRQSLNTEAFF
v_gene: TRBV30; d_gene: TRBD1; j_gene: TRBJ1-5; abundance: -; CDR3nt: TGTGCCTGGGCCCGGACAGGATGGGGTCAGCCCCAGCATTTT; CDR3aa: CAWARTGWGQPQHF
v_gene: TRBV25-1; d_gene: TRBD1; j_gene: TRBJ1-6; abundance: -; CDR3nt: TGTGCCAGCAGTGAATGGGGACAGCGTAATTCACCCCTCCACTTT; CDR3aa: CASSEWGQRNSPLHF
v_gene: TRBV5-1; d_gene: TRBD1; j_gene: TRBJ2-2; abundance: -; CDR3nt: TGCGCCAGCAGCCGGGACAGCCAAAACACCGGGGAGCTGTTTTTT; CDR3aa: CASSRDSQNTGELFF
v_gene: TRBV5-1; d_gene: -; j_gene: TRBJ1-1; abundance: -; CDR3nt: TGCGCCAGCAGCTTGGTTGGAGTGAATCTGAACACTGAAGCTTTCTTT; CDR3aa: CASSLVGVNLNTEAFF
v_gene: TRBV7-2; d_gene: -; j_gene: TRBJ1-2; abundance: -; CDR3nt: TGTGCCAGCAGCTTAGATGAAGGGAGCTATGGCTACACCTTC; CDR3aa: CASSLDEGSYGYTF
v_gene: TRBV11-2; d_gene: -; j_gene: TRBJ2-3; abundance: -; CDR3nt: TGTGCCAGCAGCTCCGGGTCAGGGTTTGGTACAGATACGCAGTATTTT; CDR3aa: CASSSGSGFGTDTQYF